This paragraph reports one TCR beta chain. Its antigen is not identified. This CDR3 spans 12 amino acids. Deletions cut 3 bases from V and 5 bases from J, with 9 bases between. Germline V gives CDR1 SGHNT, CDR2 YYREEE (reference sequence). Here immunoSEQ multiplex PCR was the method, and the copy in TCRdb shows in-frame clones only, minus some. The data contain approximately 12,000 clones, around 76% of them singletons. The sample originates from a study of STAT3 mutations in large granular lymphocyte leukemia. Looking at the study overall: Roughly half the longitudinally sequenced T-LGLL patients had canonical STAT3 mutations. Immunosuppressive therapy was given to more than half of T-LGLL patients.

General study results and limits: Some patients had dominant TCR clones larger than their STAT3 mutant burden. At least one immunodominant TCR beta clonotype appeared in every T-cell large granular lymphocyte leukemia patient.

The sequenced material came from peripheral blood mononuclear cells. The chain has TRBV5-4 and TRBJ2-7, with D maybe TRBD1 (6 bases). This TCR derives from a man in his fifties or sixties with T-cell large granular lymphocyte leukemia. Some clones in this sample may be carry-over from other donors' samples. The CDR3 sequence is CASSSQGDEQYF. CDR3 sequence (DNA): TGTGCCAGCAGCTCACAGGGAGACGAGCAGTACTTC.